This T cell receptor (beta chain) was captured by sequencing in a study of cytomegalovirus exposure and HLA in healthy donors. CDR3 length: 14 amino acids. Per the germline V gene, CDR1 is SGHAT and CDR2 is FQDESV (reference sequence). V lost 5 bases to trimming and J lost 0 bases, with 10 bases between them. The PCR was carried out with 60 Vbeta primers and 13 Jbeta primers. Profiled with immunoSEQ multiplex PCR; TCRdb holds only in-frame clones, not every one. The data contain approximately 270,000 clones, about four fifths of them singletons. The gene calls are TRBV11-1 and TRBJ1-2; TRBD1 is a possible D gene (6 bases). The specimen was PBMCs. This TCR was sampled from a girl under 10 years old in good health and CMV-seronegative. The CDR3 region has the DNA TGTGCCAGCAGCCCGACAGGATCTAACTATGGCTACACCTTC. Its translation is CASSPTGSNYGYTF.